The TCR beta chain described here comes from a study of blood T cell repertoires in COVID-19. The wider study: Acute and convalescent COVID-19 specimens originated in the United States, Italy and Spain.

In the study's own analysis: Amplifying reference gene primers gave estimates of nucleated cell counts. Assay used: immunoSEQ multiplex PCR; TCRdb lists only in-frame clones, some missing. V and J calls and clone size are as listed in that table; D and trimming were resolved from the DNA. The table has 120,000 to 150,000 clones, about nine tenths seen once; the top ten hold 2.3%. To note about this clone: An end of the junction does not agree with germline; a read error may underlie this.

Germline assignment: CDR1 SGHRS and CDR2 YFSETQ. This CDR3 comprises 15 residues. This TCR was recovered from a human donor in a cohort sampled during active COVID-19. The chain links TRBV5-1 to TRBJ2-5, with a possible D match to TRBD2 (6 bases). Sequencing used peripheral blood. DNA of the CDR3: TGCGCCAGCAGTTTGGTGGGGGGAGACCAAGAGACCCAGTACTTC. Translating it yields CASSLVGGDQETQYF.